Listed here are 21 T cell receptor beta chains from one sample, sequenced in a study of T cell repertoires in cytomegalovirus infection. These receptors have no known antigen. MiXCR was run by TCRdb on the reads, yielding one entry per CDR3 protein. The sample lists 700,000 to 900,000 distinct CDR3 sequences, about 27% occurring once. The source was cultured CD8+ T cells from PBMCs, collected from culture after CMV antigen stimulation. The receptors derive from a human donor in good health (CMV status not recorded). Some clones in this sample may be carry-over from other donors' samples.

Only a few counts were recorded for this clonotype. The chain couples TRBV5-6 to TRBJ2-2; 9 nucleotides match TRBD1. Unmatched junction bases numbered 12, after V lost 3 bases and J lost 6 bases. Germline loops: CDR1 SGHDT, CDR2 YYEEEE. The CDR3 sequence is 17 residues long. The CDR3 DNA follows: TGTGCCAGCAGCTCTGTTCGCGGGACAGGGTATTCCGGGGAGCTGTTTTTT. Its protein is CASSSVRGTGYSGELFF. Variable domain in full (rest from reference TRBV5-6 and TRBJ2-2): DAGVTQSPTHLIKTRGQQVTLRCSPKSGHDTVSWYQQALGQGPQFIFQYYEEEERQRGNFPDRFSGHQFPNYSSELNVNALLLGDSALYLCASSSVRGTGYSGELFFGEGSRLTVL.

Here the CDR3 reads CATYAGREQYF. CDR3 DNA sequence: TGCGCCACTTACGCGGGGAGGGAGCAGTACTTC. The rearrangement links TRBV10-2 to TRBJ2-7; TRBD2 might be the D (6 bases). Germline V gene data show CDR1 as WSHSY and CDR2 as SAAADI. The CDR3 runs to 11 residues. Trimming pared 10 bases from V and 7 bases from J, leaving 14 bases between.

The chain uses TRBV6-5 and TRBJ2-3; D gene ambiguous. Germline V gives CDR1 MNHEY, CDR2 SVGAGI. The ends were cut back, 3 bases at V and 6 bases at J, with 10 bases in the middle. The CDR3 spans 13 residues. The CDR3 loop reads CASSYSAIDTQYF. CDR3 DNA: TGTGCCAGCAGTTATTCAGCGATTGATACGCAGTATTTT.

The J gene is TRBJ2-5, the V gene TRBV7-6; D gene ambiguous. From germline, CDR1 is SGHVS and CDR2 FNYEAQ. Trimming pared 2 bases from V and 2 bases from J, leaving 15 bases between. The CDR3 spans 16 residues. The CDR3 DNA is TGTGCCAGCAGCTTAATTTACACAGAAATACAAGAGACCCAGTACTTC. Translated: CASSLIYTEIQETQYF.

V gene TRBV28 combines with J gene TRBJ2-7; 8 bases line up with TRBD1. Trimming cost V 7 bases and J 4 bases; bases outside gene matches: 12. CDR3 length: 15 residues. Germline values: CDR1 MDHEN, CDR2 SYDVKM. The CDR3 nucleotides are TGTGCCAGCACTCAGGGGGCTGGGGAGTTTTACGAGCAGTACGTC. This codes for CASTQGAGEFYEQYV.

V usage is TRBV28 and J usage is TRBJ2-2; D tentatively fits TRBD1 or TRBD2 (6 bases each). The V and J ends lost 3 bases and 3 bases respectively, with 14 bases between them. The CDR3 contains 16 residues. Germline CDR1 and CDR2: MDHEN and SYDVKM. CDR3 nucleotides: TGTGCCAGCAGTTTCCCCAACAGGGAGGACACCGGGGAGCTGTTTTTT. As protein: CASSFPNREDTGELFF. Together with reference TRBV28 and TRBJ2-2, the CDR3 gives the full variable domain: DVKVTQSSRYLVKRTGEKVFLECVQDMDHENMFWYRQDPGLGLRLIYFSYDVKMKEKGDIPEGYSVSREKKERFSLILESASTNQTSMYLCASSFPNREDTGELFFGEGSRLTVL.

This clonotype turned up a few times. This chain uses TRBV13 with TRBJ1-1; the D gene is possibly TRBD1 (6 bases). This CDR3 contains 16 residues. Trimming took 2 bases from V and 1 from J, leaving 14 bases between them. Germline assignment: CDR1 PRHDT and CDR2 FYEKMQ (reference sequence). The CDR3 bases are TGTGCCAGCAGCTTACAGGGGCCAGTCTCGAACACTGAAGCTTTCTTT. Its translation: CASSLQGPVSNTEAFF.

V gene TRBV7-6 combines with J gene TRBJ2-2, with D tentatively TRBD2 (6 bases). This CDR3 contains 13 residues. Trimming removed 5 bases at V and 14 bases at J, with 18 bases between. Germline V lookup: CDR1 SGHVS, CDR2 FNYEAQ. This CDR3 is CASSPGAGSDLFF. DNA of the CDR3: TGTGCCAGCAGCCCCGGGGCCGGGAGTGATCTGTTTTTT.

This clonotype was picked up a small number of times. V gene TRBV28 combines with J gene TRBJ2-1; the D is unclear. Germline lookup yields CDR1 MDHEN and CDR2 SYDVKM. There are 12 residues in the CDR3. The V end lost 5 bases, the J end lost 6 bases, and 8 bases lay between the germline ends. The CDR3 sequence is CASSITGNEQFF. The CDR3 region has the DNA TGTGCCAGCAGTATAACGGGCAATGAGCAGTTCTTC.

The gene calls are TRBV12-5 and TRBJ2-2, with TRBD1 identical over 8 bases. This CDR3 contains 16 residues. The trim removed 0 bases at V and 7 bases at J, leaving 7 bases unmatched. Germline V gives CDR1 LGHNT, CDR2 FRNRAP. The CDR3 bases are TGTGCTAGTGGTTTGGTGTCCAGGGGGCGAGACGGGGAGCTGTTTTTT. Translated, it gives CASGLVSRGRDGELFF. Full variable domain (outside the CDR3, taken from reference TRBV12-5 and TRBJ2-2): DARVTQTPRHKVTEMGQEVTMRCQPILGHNTVFWYRQTMMQGLELLAYFRNRAPLDDSGMPKDRFSAEMPDATLATLKIQPSEPRDSAVYFCASGLVSRGRDGELFFGEGSRLTVL.

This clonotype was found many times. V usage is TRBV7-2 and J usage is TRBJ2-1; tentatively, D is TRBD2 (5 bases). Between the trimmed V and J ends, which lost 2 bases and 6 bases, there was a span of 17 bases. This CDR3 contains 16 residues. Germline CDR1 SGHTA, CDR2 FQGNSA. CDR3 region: CASSLQVTTARNEQFF. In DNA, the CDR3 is TGTGCCAGCAGCTTACAAGTGACTACAGCTCGCAATGAGCAGTTCTTC.

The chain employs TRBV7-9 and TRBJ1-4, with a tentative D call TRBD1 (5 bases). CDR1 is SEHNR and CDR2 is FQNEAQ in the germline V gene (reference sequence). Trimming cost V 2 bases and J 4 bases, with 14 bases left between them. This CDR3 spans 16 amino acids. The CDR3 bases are TGTGCCAGCAGCTTAACCGGGACGGCTCTTAATGAAAAACTGTTTTTT. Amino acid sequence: CASSLTGTALNEKLFF.

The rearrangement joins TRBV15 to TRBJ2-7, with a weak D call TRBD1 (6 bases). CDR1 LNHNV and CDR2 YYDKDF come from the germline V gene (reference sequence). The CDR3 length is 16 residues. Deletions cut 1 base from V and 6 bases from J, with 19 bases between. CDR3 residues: CATSRVTGPTLIEQYF. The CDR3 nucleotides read TGTGCCACCAGCAGAGTCACAGGGCCTACCCTAATCGAGCAGTACTTC.

This chain's CDR3 is CASSQVLGQETQYF. Written as DNA, the CDR3 is TGCGCCAGCAGCCAAGTGCTCGGCCAGGAGACCCAGTACTTC. The chain employs TRBV4-1 and TRBJ2-5; D is uncertain. Germline values: CDR1 MGHRA, CDR2 YSYEKL. V was shortened by 1 base and J by 5 bases, with 11 bases between the two germline ends. The CDR3 runs to 14 residues.

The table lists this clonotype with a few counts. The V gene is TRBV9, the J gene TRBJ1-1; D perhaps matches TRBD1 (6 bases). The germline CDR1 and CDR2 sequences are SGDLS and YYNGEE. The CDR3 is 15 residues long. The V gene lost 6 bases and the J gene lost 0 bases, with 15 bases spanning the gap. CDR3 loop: CASTPRGSMNTEAFF. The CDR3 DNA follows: TGTGCCAGCACCCCTAGGGGGTCCATGAACACTGAAGCTTTCTTT.

CDR3 loop: CASSQIAGLYNEQFF. For the CDR3, the DNA is TGTGCCAGCAGCCAGATAGCGGGCCTCTACAATGAGCAGTTCTTC. The V and J genes are TRBV4-2 and TRBJ2-1, with 7 bases aligning to TRBD2. Trimming cost V 3 bases and J 3 bases; bases outside gene matches: 5. CDR1 LGHNA and CDR2 YNFKEQ come from the germline V gene. The CDR3 runs to 15 residues.

DNA for the CDR3: TGTGCCAGCAGCTCTGGGACGGAGTTTAACTATGGCTACACCTTC. As protein: CASSSGTEFNYGYTF. The V call is TRBV7-9, the J call TRBJ1-2, with a tentative D call TRBD1 (5 bases). The CDR3 is made up of 15 amino acids. The germline V and J ends were trimmed by 4 bases and 1 base, with 13 bases remaining between them. The germline gives CDR1 SEHNR, CDR2 FQNEAQ (reference sequence).

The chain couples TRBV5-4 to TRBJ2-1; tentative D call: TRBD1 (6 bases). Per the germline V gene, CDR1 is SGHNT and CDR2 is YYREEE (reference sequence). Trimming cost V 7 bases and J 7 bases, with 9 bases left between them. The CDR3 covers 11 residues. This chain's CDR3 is CASDQGNEQFF. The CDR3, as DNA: TGTGCCAGCGACCAGGGGAATGAGCAGTTCTTC. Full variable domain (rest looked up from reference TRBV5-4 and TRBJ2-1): ETGVTQSPTHLIKTRGQQVTLRCSSQSGHNTVSWYQQALGQGPQFIFQYYREEENGRGNFPPRFSGLQFPNYSSELNVNALELDDSALYLCASDQGNEQFFGPGTRLTVL.

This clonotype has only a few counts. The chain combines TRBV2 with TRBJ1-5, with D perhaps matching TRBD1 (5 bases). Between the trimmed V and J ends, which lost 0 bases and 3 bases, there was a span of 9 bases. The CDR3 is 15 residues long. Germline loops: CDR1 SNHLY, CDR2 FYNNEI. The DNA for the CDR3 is TGTGCCAGCAGTGAAGCGCTGGACAACAATCAGCCCCAGCATTTT. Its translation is CASSEALDNNQPQHF.

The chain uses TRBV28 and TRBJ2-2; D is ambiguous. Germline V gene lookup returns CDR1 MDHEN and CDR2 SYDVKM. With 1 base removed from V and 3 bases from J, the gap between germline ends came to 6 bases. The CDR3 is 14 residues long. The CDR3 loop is CASSLSQYTGELFF. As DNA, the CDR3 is TGTGCCAGCAGTTTATCCCAGTACACCGGGGAGCTGTTTTTT.

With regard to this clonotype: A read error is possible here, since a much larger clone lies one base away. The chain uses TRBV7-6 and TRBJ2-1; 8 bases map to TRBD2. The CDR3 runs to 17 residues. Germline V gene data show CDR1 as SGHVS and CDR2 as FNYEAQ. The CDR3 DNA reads TGTGACAGCAGCTTAGGGACCGGGGGGGCCCCTTACAATGAGCAGTTCTTC. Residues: CDSSLGTGGAPYNEQFF.